The present TCR beta chain was sequenced within a study of Ad26.COV2.S vaccination and SARS-CoV-2 variants (dated by TCRdb to the early 2020s). As for the study more broadly: Donors in the vaccine arm were drawn from COV1001, a phase I-IIa trial of Ad26.COV2.S in healthy adults that was multicentre, randomized, double-blind and placebo-controlled. Ad26.COV2.S was given intramuscularly at 5x10^10 or 1x10^11 viral particles, as a single shot or as two shots 56 days apart. The specificity and breadth of SARS-CoV-2-reactive T cell receptors after Ad26.COV2.S vaccination were assessed by TCRbeta repertoire sequencing. The TCR-sequenced set comprised around 30 samples: about 19 Ad26.COV2.S vaccine recipients, 5 placebo recipients and 8 SARS-CoV-2 convalescent individuals. Trial participants were randomized into five groups of five, in which low-dose or high-dose Ad26.COV2.S was given once or twice, or placebo was given on both occasions. Blinding of investigators to trial group allocation was maintained during experiments and outcome assessment. What the study reported, not specific to this receptor: The study was not powered to compare responses between vaccine doses or regimens. It was noted by the authors that total T cell responses may have been underestimated by the TCR breadth and depth analyses. Substantial breadth of spike-specific CD8+ and CD4+ T cell responses was reported after vaccination. Compared with placebo recipients, Ad26.COV2.S recipients showed higher spike-specific TCR breadth (P = 0.0014). Non-spike TCR breadth was comparable between vaccine and placebo recipients, consistent with the vaccine containing only spike.

TCRbeta CDR3 regions were sequenced with the immunoSEQ Assay. After extraction, genomic DNA underwent amplification by bias-controlled multiplex PCR, followed by high-throughput sequencing. On the authors' methods: To quantify the absolute abundance of every unique TCRbeta CDR3 region, sequences were collapsed and filtered. T cell fraction was estimated by normalizing TCRbeta template counts to usable DNA, which was measured by amplifying reference genes present in all nucleated cells. Repertoire TCRs were annotated as SARS-CoV-2-specific by exact matching of V gene, CDR3 amino acid sequence and J gene to a known reactive TCR set. The reference SARS-CoV-2 TCR set was obtained from MIRA and was filtered for enrichment in COVID-19-positive ImmuneCODE repertoires, whereby public or cross-reactive TCRs were removed. Using the MIRA antigens, annotated TCRs were further analysed by specific ORF or by position within an ORF. Breadth was defined as annotated unique rearrangements over total unique productive rearrangements; depth was the summed frequency of those rearrangements. Two-sided Wilcoxon rank-sum tests were applied when comparing TCR breadth between groups. TCRdb's version of the immuneACCESS table is confined to in-frame rearrangements and falls short of the full clone set. An unresolved V gene accounts for under half of the shortfall where checked; the remainder is of unknown origin. The V and J calls and the clone size are those of that table, but D and trimming were determined from the DNA. In this sample the table shows around 320,000 clones, around four fifths of which occur a single time. The top ten hold around 2% of the sample.

The sample's treatment or condition label, decoded: roughly 20 received Ad26.COV2.S at low or high dose, single or two shots; roughly five received placebo; per-sample allocation not given. Repertoires of vaccine and placebo recipients were sequenced from samples collected on day 63 after the first injection. Cohort 1b enrolled about 25 adults aged 18-55 years at a single site in Boston, USA, between 29 July and 7 August 2020. Ad26.COV2.S was a replication-incompetent adenovirus type 26 vector that expressed a prefusion-stabilized SARS-CoV-2 spike protein derived from the original Wuhan strain. Remarks on this clone: The specificity of this receptor is unknown. No base quality information exists; no much larger clone differs at one position.

Based on the germline V gene (reference sequence), the CDR1 and CDR2 sequences are LGHDT and YNNKEL. At the junction V is shortened by 2 bases and J by 2 bases; bases outside the gene matches: 4. Inclusive of the bounding cysteine and phenylalanine, the CDR3 is 15 residues long. Only the CDR3 part of the read is kept: 45 bases, read in frame from the first base. The source material was peripheral blood, sampled in a trial of Ad26.COV2.S vaccine versus placebo. This receptor was identified in a person aged 18-60 years who received the Ad26.COV2.S COVID-19 vaccine or a placebo. The chain uses TRBV3-1 (or the pseudogene TRBV3-2) and TRBJ2-3; 7 bases in the junction line up with TRBD1. The CDR3 loop reads CASSQLGTVTDTQYF. The nucleotide sequence is TGTGCCAGCAGCCAACTCGGGACAGTCACAGATACGCAGTATTTT.